These T cell receptor beta chains were read from a single sample in a study of T cell changes during pregnancy in multiple sclerosis. Method: immunoSEQ multiplex PCR; TCRdb's copy keeps in-frame clones and lacks some. The repertoire includes about 66,000 clones, just over 90% of them detected once, and 1.5% sits in the top ten. The specimen was peripheral blood, collected in the third trimester of pregnancy. The receptors derive from a female donor with multiple sclerosis, enrolled in a pregnancy study. The CDR3 runs from the conserved cysteine through the conserved F or W. A D gene is named only where the DNA matches it firmly. Only some rows state a clone size, as once, few, many or a class for expanded clones.

j_call: TRBJ1-5; v_call: TRBV4-2; d_call: NA; clone_size: NA; cdr3_nt: TGTGCCAGCAGCCAGTGGTGGACAGATGCAAGCAATCAGCCCCAGCATTTT; cdr3_aa: CASSQWWTDASNQPQHF
j_call: TRBJ2-7; v_call: TRBV19; d_call: NA; clone_size: NA; cdr3_nt: TGTGCCAGTAGTGTTGGACAGAGTTTCTACGAGCAGTACTTC; cdr3_aa: CASSVGQSFYEQYF
j_call: TRBJ1-2; v_call: TRBV7-3; d_call: NA; clone_size: NA; cdr3_nt: TGTGCCAGCAGCCCTTCTTTGGGAGGCGACTATGGCTACACCTTC; cdr3_aa: CASSPSLGGDYGYTF
j_call: TRBJ2-1; v_call: TRBV6-6; d_call: TRBD1; clone_size: NA; cdr3_nt: TGTGCCAGCAGTTGGTGGAGGGACAGGGAGAACAATGAGCAGTTCTTC; cdr3_aa: CASSWWRDRENNEQFF
j_call: TRBJ2-7; v_call: TRBV27; d_call: NA; clone_size: NA; cdr3_nt: TGTGCCAGCAGCGCCGCAGGAGGTAGGTGGGAGCAGTACTTC; cdr3_aa: CASSAAGGRWEQYF
j_call: TRBJ1-3; v_call: TRBV29-1; d_call: TRBD1; clone_size: once; cdr3_nt: TGCAGCGTTGAAGAGCGACAGGGGAGCACCATATATTTT; cdr3_aa: CSVEERQGSTIYF
j_call: TRBJ1-3; v_call: TRBV6-5; d_call: NA; clone_size: NA; cdr3_nt: TGTGCCAGCTGCGTTAGCTCCACTGGAAACACCATATATTTT; cdr3_aa: CASCVSSTGNTIYF
j_call: TRBJ2-1; v_call: TRBV19; d_call: NA; clone_size: NA; cdr3_nt: TGTGCCAGTAGTACCACCTACGGGGGGCCCTACAATGAGCAGTTCTTC; cdr3_aa: CASSTTYGGPYNEQFF
j_call: TRBJ1-2; v_call: TRBV19; d_call: TRBD1; clone_size: NA; cdr3_nt: TGTGCCAGACGTCCAGGACAGGCATCTAACTATGGCTACACCTTC; cdr3_aa: CARRPGQASNYGYTF
j_call: TRBJ1-2; v_call: TRBV9; d_call: TRBD1; clone_size: NA; cdr3_nt: TGTGCCAGCAGCGTAGGACAGGGAGATGGCTACACCTTC; cdr3_aa: CASSVGQGDGYTF
j_call: TRBJ2-7; v_call: TRBV6-1; d_call: TRBD1; clone_size: NA; cdr3_nt: TGTGCCAGCAGTGCAATGACAGGGTCCGCCTACGAGCAGTACTTC; cdr3_aa: CASSAMTGSAYEQYF
j_call: TRBJ2-7; v_call: TRBV14; d_call: NA; clone_size: NA; cdr3_nt: TGTGCCAGCAGCCTGCTAAACCGGGACTCCCGGAACTACGAGCAGTACTTC; cdr3_aa: CASSLLNRDSRNYEQYF
j_call: TRBJ1-2; v_call: TRBV10-2; d_call: NA; clone_size: NA; cdr3_nt: TGCGCCAGCAGTGAGAAGCAGGACATCTATGGCTACACCTTC; cdr3_aa: CASSEKQDIYGYTF
j_call: TRBJ2-2; v_call: TRBV5-4; d_call: TRBD2; clone_size: NA; cdr3_nt: TGTGCCAGCAGCGAGAAGAGGTCTAGCGGGAACACCGGGGAGCTGTTTTTT; cdr3_aa: CASSEKRSSGNTGELFF
j_call: TRBJ1-1; v_call: TRBV6-5; d_call: NA; clone_size: NA; cdr3_nt: TGTGCCAGCAGTTACTCGTGGGCGCTGGGCACTGAAGCTTTCTTT; cdr3_aa: CASSYSWALGTEAFF
j_call: TRBJ2-5; v_call: TRBV11-2; d_call: TRBD2; clone_size: NA; cdr3_nt: TGTGCCAGCAGCGTTCGGACTAGCCCACAAGAGACCCAGTACTTC; cdr3_aa: CASSVRTSPQETQYF
j_call: TRBJ2-5; v_call: TRBV6-6; d_call: NA; clone_size: NA; cdr3_nt: TGTGCCAGCAGTTCCGTTGAAGAGACCCAGTACTTC; cdr3_aa: CASSSVEETQYF
j_call: TRBJ2-1; v_call: TRBV7-8; d_call: TRBD2; clone_size: NA; cdr3_nt: TGTGCCAGCAGCCGAAGGACTAGCGGGGGGAGCTCCTACAATGAGCAGTTCTTC; cdr3_aa: CASSRRTSGGSSYNEQFF
j_call: TRBJ2-5; v_call: TRBV18; d_call: NA; clone_size: NA; cdr3_nt: TGTGCCAGCTCGAAGACGACAGGAAGCGAGGAGTACTTC; cdr3_aa: CASSKTTGSEEYF
j_call: TRBJ2-7; v_call: TRBV27; d_call: TRBD1; clone_size: NA; cdr3_nt: TGTGCCAGCAGTTCTCGACAGGGGGCCTTCTACGAGCAGTACTTC; cdr3_aa: CASSSRQGAFYEQYF
j_call: TRBJ1-2; v_call: TRBV18; d_call: NA; clone_size: NA; cdr3_nt: TGTGCCAGCTCACCCCCGTCCCTCCCCAGATACTATGGCTACACCTTC; cdr3_aa: CASSPPSLPRYYGYTF
j_call: TRBJ2-5; v_call: TRBV11-2; d_call: NA; clone_size: NA; cdr3_nt: TGTGCCAGCAGAAACCCGGGACACCACGCTAGGGGGACCCAGTACTTC; cdr3_aa: CASRNPGHHARGTQYF